The source of this TCR beta chain is a study of lymphopenia after photon versus proton radiotherapy (dated by TCRdb to the late 2010s). A note on the overall study: The immunological effects of photon versus proton radiation therapy were compared in patients with gastrointestinal tumors who developed high-grade lymphopenia. The study was designed to characterize how the impact on the immune system differs between the two radiation modalities. The 20 or so patients in the cohort had gastrointestinal tumors, were treated with either photon or proton therapy, and subsequently developed lymphopenia. On the study overall, not on this receptor specifically: The survival association was assessed only in patients who died, and the authors presented better survival with proton therapy as a possibility rather than a demonstrated result. Relative stability during treatment was observed in proton-treated patients, whereas loss of naive T cells and TCR diversity and gain of effector/memory populations were observed in photon-treated patients. Across the cohort, a larger post-nadir drop in TCR diversity was inversely correlated with overall survival time among patients who died. After the lymphocyte count nadir, oligoclonal expansion, especially of CD8+ Temra cells, was observed in photon-treated repertoires, and the drop in diversity was driven by this expansion.

For CDR1 and CDR2, the germline V gene lists SGHDN and FVKESK. CDR3 length: 16 amino acids, cysteine to phenylalanine. Only CDR3 DNA is held: 48 bases, read in frame from base 1. Relative to germline, V is 4 bases shorter and J is 1 base shorter, with 16 bases between their ends. The library was made by the immunoSEQ multiplex PCR assay. T cell repertoires were profiled by deep sequencing of rearranged TCR beta loci, alongside multiparametric flow cytometry. The table comes from immuneACCESS by way of TCRdb, which keeps in-frame sequences with V and J called. Part of the clones is missing from these tables; in studies checked, under half for an unresolved V gene and the rest for unknown reasons. Here the sample has fewer than 30,000 clones; roughly 90% occur a single time. The top ten constitute around 0.89% of the sample. About this clone: Which antigen it targets is not known. It has no much larger one-base neighbor in the sample; base qualities were not kept.

The V and J segments used are TRBV14 and TRBJ1-1; the best D guess is TRBD1, with 6 bases matching. The origin of this receptor is a woman aged 50 to 60 with cholangiocarcinoma. Source: peripheral blood, taken from a patient treated with photon-based radiotherapy. The DNA sequence is as follows: TGTGCCAGCAGCCGGCAACCACAGGGCCAGAACACTGAAGCTTTCTTT. Translated, this gives CASSRQPQGQNTEAFF. When the CDR3 is completed using the reference TRBV14 and TRBJ1-1 genes on either side, the full variable domain is EAGVTQFPSHSVIEKGQTVTLRCDPISGHDNLYWYRRVMGKEIKFLLHFVKESKQDESGMPNNRFLAERTGGTYSTLKVQPAELEDSGVYFCASSRQPQGQNTEAFFGQGTRLTVV.